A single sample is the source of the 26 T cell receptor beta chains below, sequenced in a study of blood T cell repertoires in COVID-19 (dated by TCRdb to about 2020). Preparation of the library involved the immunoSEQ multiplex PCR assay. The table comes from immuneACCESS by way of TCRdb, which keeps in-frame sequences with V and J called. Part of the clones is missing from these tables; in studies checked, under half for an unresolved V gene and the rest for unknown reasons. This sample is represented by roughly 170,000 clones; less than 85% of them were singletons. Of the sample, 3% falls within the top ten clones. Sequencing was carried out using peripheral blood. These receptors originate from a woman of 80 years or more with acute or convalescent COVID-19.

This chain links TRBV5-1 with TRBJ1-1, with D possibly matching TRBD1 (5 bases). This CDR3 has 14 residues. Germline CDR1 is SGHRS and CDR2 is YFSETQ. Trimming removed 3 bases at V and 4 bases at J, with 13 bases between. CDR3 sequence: CASSSGVGATEAFF. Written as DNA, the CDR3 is TGCGCCAGCAGCTCGGGGGTAGGCGCCACTGAAGCTTTCTTT. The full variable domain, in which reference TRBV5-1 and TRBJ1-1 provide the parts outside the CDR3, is KAGVTQTPRYLIKTRGQQVTLSCSPISGHRSVSWYQQTPGQGLQFLFEYFSETQRNKGNFPGRFSGRQFSNSRSEMNVSTLELGDSALYLCASSSGVGATEAFFGQGTRLTVV.

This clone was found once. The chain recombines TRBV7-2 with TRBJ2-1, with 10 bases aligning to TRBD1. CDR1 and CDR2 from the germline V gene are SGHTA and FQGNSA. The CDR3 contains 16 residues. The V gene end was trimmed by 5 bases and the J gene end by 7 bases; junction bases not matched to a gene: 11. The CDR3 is CASSLTGTGVGNEQFF. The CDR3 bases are TGTGCCAGCAGCCTTACCGGGACAGGGGTTGGGAATGAGCAGTTCTTC.

CDR3 nucleotides: TGTGCCAGCAGCTTAGGGACAGACAGGAATTCACCCCTCCACTTT. Amino acid sequence: CASSLGTDRNSPLHF. V is TRBV7-9 and J is TRBJ1-6; weak D call: TRBD1 (6 bases). Trimming took off 1 base at V and 7 bases at J, with 11 bases between the two ends. CDR1 and CDR2 from the germline V gene are SEHNR and FQNEAQ (reference sequence). This CDR3 contains 15 residues.

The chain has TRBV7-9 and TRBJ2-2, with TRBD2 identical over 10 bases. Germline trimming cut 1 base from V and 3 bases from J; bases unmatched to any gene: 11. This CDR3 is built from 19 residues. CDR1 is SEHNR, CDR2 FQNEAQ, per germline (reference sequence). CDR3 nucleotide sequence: TGTGCCAGCAGCTTAGTGGTTCTAGCGGGAGCGAGGGACACCGGGGAGCTGTTTTTT. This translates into CASSLVVLAGARDTGELFF.

The CDR3 here is CASSPPEGYNEQFF. The CDR3 DNA reads as TGTGCCAGCAGTCCCCCAGAGGGTTACAATGAGCAGTTCTTC. The chain carries TRBV25-1 and TRBJ2-1; maybe TRBD2 (5 bases). Germline CDR1 and CDR2: MGHDK and SYGVNS. Trimming took off 5 bases at V and 4 bases at J, with 12 bases between the two ends. There are 14 residues in the CDR3.

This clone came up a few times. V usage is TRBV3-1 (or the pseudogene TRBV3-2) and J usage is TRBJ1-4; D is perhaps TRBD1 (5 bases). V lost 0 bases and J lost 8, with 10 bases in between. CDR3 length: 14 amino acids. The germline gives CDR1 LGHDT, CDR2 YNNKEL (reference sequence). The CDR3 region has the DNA TGTGCCAGCAGCCAAGAGTCCAGGGCCGAAAAACTGTTTTTT. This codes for CASSQESRAEKLFF.

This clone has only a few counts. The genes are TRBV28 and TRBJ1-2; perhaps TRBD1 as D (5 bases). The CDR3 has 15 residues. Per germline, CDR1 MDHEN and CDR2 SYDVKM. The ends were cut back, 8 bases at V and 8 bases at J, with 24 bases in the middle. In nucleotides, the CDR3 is TGTGCCAGCTTAACCTCACAGGCAATTCAGAGAGGCTACACCTTC. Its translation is CASLTSQAIQRGYTF.

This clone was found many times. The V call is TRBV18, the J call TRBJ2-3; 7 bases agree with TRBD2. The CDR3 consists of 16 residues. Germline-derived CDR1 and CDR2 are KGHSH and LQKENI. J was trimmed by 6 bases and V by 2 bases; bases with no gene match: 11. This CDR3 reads CASSPMASGLGDTQYF. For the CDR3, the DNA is TGTGCCAGCTCACCAATGGCTAGCGGTCTGGGCGATACGCAGTATTTT.

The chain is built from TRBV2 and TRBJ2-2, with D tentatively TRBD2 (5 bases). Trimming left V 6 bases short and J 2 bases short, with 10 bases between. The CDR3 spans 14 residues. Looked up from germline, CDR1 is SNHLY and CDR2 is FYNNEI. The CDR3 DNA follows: TGTGCCAGCAGCAGGACTTCCAACACCGGGGAGCTGTTTTTT. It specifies CASSRTSNTGELFF. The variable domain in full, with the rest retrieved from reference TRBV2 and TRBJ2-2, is EPEVTQTPSHQVTQMGQEVILRCVPISNHLYFYWYRQILGQKVEFLVSFYNNEISEKSEIFDDQFSVERPDGSNFTLKIRSTKLEDSAMYFCASSRTSNTGELFFGEGSRLTVL.

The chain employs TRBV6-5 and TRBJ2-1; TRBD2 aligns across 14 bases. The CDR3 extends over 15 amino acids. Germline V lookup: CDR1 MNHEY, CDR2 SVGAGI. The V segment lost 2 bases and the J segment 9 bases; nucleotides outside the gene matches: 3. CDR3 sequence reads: CASSYRLAGGGEQFF. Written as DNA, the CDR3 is TGTGCCAGCAGTTACCGACTAGCGGGAGGGGGTGAGCAGTTCTTC.

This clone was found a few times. The CDR3 sequence: CASSGQSNTGELFF. The CDR3 region has the DNA TGTGCCAGTAGTGGACAGTCGAACACCGGGGAGCTGTTTTTT. This chain connects TRBV19 to TRBJ2-2; maybe TRBD1 (6 bases). The CDR3 is 14 amino acids. Trimming removed 5 bases from V and 0 bases from J, with 7 bases in between. Looked up from germline, CDR1 is LNHDA and CDR2 is SQIVND (reference sequence). Combining the CDR3 with reference TRBV19 and TRBJ2-2 gives the whole variable domain DGGITQSPKYLFRKEGQNVTLSCEQNLNHDAMYWYRQDPGQGLRLIYYSQIVNDFQKGDIAEGYSVSREKKESFPLTVTSAQKNPTAFYLCASSGQSNTGELFFGEGSRLTVL.

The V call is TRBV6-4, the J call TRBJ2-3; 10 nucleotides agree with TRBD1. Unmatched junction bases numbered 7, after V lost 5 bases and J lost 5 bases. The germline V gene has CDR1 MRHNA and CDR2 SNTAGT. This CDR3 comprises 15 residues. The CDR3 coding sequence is TGTGCCAGCAGTCTAAGGGGACAGGGGCTAGATACGCAGTATTTT. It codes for CASSLRGQGLDTQYF.

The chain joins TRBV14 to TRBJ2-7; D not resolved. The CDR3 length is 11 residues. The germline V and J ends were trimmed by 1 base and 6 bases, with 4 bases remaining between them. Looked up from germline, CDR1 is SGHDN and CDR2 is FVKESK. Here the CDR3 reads CASSQAVEQYF. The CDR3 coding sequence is TGTGCCAGCAGCCAAGCAGTCGAGCAGTACTTC.

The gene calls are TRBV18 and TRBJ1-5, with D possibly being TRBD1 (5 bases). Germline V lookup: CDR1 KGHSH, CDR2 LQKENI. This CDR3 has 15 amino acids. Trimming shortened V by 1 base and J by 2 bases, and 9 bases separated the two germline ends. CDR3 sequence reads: CASSPLSGGNQPQHF. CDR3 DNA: TGTGCCAGCTCACCACTTTCGGGGGGCAATCAGCCCCAGCATTTT.

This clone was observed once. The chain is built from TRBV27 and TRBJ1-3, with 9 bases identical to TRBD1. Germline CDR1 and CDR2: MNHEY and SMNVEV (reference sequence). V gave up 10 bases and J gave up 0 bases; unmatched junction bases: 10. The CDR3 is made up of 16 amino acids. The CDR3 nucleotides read TGTGCCACCGCCCTTGGACAGGGGAGCTCTGGAAACACCATATATTTT. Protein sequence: CATALGQGSSGNTIYF.

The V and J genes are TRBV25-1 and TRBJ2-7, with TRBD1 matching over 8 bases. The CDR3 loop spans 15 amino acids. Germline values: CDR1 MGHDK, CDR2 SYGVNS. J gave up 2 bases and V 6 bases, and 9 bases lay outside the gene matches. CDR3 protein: CASSQRTGTAYEQYF. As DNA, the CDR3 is TGTGCCAGCAGCCAAAGGACAGGGACTGCCTACGAGCAGTACTTC.

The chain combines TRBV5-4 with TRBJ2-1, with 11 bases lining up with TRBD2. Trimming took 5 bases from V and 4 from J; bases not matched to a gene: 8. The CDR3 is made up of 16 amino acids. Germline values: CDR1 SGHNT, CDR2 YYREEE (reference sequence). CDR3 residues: CASSFMTSGTYNEQFF. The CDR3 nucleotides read TGTGCCAGCAGTTTTATGACTAGCGGGACATACAATGAGCAGTTCTTC.

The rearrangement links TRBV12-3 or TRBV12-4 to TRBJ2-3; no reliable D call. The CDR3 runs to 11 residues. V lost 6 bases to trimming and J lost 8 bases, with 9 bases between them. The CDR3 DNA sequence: TGTGCCAGCAGGACTTTGGGTACGCAGTATTTT. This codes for CASRTLGTQYF.

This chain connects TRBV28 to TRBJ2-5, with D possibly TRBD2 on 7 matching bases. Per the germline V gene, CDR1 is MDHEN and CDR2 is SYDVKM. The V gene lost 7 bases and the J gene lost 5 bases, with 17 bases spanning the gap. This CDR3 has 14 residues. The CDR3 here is CASNMGGLEETQYF. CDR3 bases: TGTGCCAGCAACATGGGGGGGCTGGAGGAGACCCAGTACTTC.

The CDR3 sequence: CASSLVPKTSTDTQYF. The CDR3 DNA follows: TGCGCCAGCAGCTTGGTTCCAAAGACTAGCACAGATACGCAGTATTTT. The genes are TRBV5-1 and TRBJ2-3; D remains ambiguous. V was pared by 0 bases and J by 0 bases, with 11 bases between. Germline V CDR1 and CDR2: SGHRS, YFSETQ. CDR3 length: 16 residues.

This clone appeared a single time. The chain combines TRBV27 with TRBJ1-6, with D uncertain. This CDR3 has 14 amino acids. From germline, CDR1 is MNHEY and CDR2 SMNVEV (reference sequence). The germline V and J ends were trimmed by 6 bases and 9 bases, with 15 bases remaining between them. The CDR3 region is CASRPTQVVSPLHF. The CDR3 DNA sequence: TGTGCCAGCAGACCGACGCAGGTCGTTTCACCCCTCCACTTT.

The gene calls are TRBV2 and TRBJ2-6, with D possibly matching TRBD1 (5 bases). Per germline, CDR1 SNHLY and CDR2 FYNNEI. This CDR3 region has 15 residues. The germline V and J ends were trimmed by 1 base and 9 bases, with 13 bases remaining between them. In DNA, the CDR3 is TGTGCCAGCAGTGAAGGGGGCAGGTCAGGCAACGTCCTGACTTTC. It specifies CASSEGGRSGNVLTF.

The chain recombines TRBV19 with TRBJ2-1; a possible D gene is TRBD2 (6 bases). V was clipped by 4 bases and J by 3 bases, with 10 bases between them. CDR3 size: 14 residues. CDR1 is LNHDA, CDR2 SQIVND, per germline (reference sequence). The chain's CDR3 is CASSRLDGYNEQFF. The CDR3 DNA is TGTGCCAGTAGTAGACTAGACGGCTACAATGAGCAGTTCTTC. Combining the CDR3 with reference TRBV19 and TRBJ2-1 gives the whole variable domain DGGITQSPKYLFRKEGQNVTLSCEQNLNHDAMYWYRQDPGQGLRLIYYSQIVNDFQKGDIAEGYSVSREKKESFPLTVTSAQKNPTAFYLCASSRLDGYNEQFFGPGTRLTVL.

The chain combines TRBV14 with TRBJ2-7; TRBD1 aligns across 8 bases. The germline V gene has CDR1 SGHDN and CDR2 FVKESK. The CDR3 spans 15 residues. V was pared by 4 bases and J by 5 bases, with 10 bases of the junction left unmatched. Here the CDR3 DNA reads TGTGCCAGCAGCCCACTAGGACAGGGAGTCGACGAGCAGTACTTC. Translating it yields CASSPLGQGVDEQYF.

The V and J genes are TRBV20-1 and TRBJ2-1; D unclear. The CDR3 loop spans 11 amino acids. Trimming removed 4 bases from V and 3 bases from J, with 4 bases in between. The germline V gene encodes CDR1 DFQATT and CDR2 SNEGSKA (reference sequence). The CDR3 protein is CSATLYNEQFF. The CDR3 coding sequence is TGCAGTGCTACCCTCTACAATGAGCAGTTCTTC.

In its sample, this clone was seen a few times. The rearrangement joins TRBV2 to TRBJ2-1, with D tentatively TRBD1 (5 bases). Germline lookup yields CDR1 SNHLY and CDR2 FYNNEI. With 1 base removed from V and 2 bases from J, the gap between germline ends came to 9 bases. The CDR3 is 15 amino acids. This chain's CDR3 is CASSEVGATYNEQFF. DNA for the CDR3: TGTGCCAGCAGTGAAGTTGGGGCCACCTACAATGAGCAGTTCTTC.